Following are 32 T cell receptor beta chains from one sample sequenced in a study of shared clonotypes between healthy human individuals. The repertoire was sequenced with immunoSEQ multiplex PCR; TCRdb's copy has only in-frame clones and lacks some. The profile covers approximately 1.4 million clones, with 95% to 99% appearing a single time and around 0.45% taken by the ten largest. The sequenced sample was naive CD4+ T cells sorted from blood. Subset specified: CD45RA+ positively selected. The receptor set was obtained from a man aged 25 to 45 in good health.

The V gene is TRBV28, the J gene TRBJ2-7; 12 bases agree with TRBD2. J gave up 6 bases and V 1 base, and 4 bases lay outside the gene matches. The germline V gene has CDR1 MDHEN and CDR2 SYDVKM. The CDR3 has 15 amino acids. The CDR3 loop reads CASSLSLAGGREQYF. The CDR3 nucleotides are TGTGCCAGCAGTTTATCCCTAGCGGGAGGGCGCGAGCAGTACTTC. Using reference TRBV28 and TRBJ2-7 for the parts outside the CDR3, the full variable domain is DVKVTQSSRYLVKRTGEKVFLECVQDMDHENMFWYRQDPGLGLRLIYFSYDVKMKEKGDIPEGYSVSREKKERFSLILESASTNQTSMYLCASSLSLAGGREQYFGPGTRLTVT.

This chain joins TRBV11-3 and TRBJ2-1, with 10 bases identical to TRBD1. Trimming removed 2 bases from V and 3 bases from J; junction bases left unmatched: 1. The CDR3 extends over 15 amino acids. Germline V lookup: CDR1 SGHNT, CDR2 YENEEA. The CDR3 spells CASSLRDRGYNEQFF. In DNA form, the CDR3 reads TGTGCCAGCAGCTTAAGGGACAGGGGCTACAATGAGCAGTTCTTC.

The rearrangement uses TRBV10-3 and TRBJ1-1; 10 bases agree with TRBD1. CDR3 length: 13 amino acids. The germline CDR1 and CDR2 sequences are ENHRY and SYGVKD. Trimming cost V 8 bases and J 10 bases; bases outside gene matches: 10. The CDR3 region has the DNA TGTGCCATCTCCAGCGTAGACAGGGGGCCAGCTTTCTTT. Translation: CAISSVDRGPAFF.

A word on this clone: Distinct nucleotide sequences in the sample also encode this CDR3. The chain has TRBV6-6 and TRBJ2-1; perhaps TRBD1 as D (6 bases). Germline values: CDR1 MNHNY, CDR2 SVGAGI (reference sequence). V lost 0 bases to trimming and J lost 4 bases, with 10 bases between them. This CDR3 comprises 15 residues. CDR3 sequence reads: CASSYSSGEYNEQFF. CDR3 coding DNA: TGTGCCAGCAGTTACTCGTCAGGGGAGTACAATGAGCAGTTCTTC.

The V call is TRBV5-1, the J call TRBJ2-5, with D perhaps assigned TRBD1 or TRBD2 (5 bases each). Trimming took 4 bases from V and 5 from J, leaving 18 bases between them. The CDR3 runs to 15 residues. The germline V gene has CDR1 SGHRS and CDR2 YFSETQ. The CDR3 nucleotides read TGCGCCAGCAGCACCTCGGGACCAGCTTACGAGACCCAGTACTTC. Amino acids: CASSTSGPAYETQYF.

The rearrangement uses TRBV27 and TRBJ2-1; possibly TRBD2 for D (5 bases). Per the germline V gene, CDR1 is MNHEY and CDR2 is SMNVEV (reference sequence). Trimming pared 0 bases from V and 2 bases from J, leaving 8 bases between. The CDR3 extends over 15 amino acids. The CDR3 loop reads CASSLSRAAYNEQFF. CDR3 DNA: TGTGCCAGCAGTTTATCGCGGGCCGCCTACAATGAGCAGTTCTTC.

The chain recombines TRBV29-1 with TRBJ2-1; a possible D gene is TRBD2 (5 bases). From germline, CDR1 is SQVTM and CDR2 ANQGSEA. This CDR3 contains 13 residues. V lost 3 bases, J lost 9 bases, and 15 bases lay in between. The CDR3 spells CSVEKAGRFEQFF. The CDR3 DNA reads TGCAGCGTTGAGAAGGCGGGCCGGTTTGAGCAGTTCTTC.

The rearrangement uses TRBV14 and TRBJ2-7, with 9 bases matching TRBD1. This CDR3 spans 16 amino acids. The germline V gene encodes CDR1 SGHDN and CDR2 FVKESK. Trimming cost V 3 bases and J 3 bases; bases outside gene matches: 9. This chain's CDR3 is CASSQGQGSFFYEQYF. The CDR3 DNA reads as TGTGCCAGCAGCCAGGGACAGGGCAGCTTCTTCTACGAGCAGTACTTC.

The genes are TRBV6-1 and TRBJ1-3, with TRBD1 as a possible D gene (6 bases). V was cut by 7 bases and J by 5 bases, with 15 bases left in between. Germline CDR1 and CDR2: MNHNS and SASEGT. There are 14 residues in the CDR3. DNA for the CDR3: TGTGCCAGCATTTTCCGGGACAAAAGAAACACCATATATTTT. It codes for CASIFRDKRNTIYF.

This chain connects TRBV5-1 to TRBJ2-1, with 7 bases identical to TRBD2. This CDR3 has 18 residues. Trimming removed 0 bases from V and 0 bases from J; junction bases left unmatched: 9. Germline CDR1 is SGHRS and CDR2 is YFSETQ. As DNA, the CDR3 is TGCGCCAGCAGCTTGGGCGTAGCGGGCCTAAGCTCCTACAATGAGCAGTTCTTC. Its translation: CASSLGVAGLSSYNEQFF.

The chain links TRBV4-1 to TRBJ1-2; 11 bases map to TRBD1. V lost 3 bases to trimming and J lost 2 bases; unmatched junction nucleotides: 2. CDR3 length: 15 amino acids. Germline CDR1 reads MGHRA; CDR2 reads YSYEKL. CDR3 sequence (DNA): TGCGCCAGCAGCCAGGACAGGGGGCCCAACTATGGCTACACCTTC. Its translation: CASSQDRGPNYGYTF.

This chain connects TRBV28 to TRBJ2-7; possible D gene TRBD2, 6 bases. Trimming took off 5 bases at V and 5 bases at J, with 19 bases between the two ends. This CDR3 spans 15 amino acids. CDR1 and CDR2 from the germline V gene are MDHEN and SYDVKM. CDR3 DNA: TGTGCCAGCAGTAACGGGGGATGGGGGGACCACGAGCAGTACTTC. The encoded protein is CASSNGGWGDHEQYF.

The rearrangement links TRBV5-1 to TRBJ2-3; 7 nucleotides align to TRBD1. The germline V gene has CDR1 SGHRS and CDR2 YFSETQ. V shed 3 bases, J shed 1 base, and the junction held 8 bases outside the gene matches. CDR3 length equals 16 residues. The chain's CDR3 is CASSSTGNYGTDTQYF. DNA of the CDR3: TGCGCCAGCAGCTCGACAGGGAATTATGGCACAGATACGCAGTATTTT. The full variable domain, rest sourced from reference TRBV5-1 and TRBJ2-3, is KAGVTQTPRYLIKTRGQQVTLSCSPISGHRSVSWYQQTPGQGLQFLFEYFSETQRNKGNFPGRFSGRQFSNSRSEMNVSTLELGDSALYLCASSSTGNYGTDTQYFGPGTRLTVL.

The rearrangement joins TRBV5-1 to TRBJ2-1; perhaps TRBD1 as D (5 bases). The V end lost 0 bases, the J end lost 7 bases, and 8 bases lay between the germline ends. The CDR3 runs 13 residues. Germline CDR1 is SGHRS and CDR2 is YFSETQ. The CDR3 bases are TGCGCCAGCAGCTTGGGACAGTCTAATGAGCAGTTCTTC. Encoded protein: CASSLGQSNEQFF.

Here the CDR3 DNA reads TGTGCCAGCAGCTTGTCCTCTTCCCCCTTTGAAAAACTGTTTTTT. Encoded protein: CASSLSSSPFEKLFF. The rearrangement joins TRBV5-8 to TRBJ1-4; no firm D call. Germline CDR1 and CDR2: SGHTS and YDEGEE. The CDR3 consists of 15 residues. V was pared by 1 base and J by 7 bases, with 14 bases between.

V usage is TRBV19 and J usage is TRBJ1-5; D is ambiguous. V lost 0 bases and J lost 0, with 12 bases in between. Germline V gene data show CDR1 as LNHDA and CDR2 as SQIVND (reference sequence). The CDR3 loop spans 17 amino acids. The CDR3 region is CASSIDFSGFSNQPQHF. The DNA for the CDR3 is TGTGCCAGTAGTATAGATTTTTCGGGGTTTAGCAATCAGCCCCAGCATTTT.

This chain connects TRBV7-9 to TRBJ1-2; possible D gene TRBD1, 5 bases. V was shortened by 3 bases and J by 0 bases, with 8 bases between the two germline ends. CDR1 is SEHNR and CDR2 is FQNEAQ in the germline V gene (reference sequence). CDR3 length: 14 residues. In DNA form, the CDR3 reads TGTGCCAGCAGCTTTGGGGCGACTAACTATGGCTACACCTTC. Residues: CASSFGATNYGYTF. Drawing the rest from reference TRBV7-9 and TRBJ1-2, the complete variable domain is DTGVSQNPRHKITKRGQNVTFRCDPISEHNRLYWYRQTLGQGPEFLTYFQNEAQLEKSRLLSDRFSAERPKGSFSTLEIQRTEQGDSAMYLCASSFGATNYGYTFGSGTRLTVV.

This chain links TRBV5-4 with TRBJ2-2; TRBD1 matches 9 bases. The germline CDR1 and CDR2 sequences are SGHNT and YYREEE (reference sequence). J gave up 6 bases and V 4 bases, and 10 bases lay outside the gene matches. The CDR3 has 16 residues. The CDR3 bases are TGTGCCAGCAGCACCTGGACAGGGGTACGTGCCGGGGAGCTGTTTTTT. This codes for CASSTWTGVRAGELFF.

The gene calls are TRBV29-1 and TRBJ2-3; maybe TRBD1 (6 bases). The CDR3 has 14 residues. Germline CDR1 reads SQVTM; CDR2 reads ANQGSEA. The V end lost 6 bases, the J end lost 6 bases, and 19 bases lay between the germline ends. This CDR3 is CSVGAPAFHDTQYF. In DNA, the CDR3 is TGCAGCGTGGGGGCCCCAGCGTTCCACGATACGCAGTATTTT.

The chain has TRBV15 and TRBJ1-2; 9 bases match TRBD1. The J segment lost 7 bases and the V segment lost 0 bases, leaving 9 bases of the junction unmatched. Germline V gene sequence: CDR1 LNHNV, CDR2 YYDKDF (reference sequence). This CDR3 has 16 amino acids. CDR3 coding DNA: TGTGCCACCAGCAGAGATTTGGGACAGGGTCCCTCTGGCTACACCTTC. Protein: CATSRDLGQGPSGYTF.

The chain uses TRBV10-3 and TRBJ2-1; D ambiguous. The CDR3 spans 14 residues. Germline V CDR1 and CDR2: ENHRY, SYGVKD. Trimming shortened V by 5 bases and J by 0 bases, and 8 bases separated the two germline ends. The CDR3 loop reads CAISTGLSYNEQFF. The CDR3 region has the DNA TGTGCCATCAGTACGGGTCTCTCCTACAATGAGCAGTTCTTC.

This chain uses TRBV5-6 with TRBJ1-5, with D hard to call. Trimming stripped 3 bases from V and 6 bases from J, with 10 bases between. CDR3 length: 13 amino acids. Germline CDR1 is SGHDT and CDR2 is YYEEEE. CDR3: CASSSGRSQPQHF. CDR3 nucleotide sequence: TGTGCCAGCAGCTCGGGCCGGAGTCAGCCCCAGCATTTT.

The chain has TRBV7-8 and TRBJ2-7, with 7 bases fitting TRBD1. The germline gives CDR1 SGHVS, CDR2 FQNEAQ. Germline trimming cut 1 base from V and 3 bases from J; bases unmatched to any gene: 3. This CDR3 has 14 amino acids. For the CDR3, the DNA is TGTGCCAGCAGCTTAGGTCAGGGGGACTACGAGCAGTACTTC. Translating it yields CASSLGQGDYEQYF. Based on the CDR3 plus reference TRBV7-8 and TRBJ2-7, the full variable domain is GAGVSQSPRYKVAKRGQDVALRCDPISGHVSLFWYQQALGQGPEFLTYFQNEAQLDKSGLPSDRFFAERPEGSVSTLKIQRTQQEDSAVYLCASSLGQGDYEQYFGPGTRLTVT.

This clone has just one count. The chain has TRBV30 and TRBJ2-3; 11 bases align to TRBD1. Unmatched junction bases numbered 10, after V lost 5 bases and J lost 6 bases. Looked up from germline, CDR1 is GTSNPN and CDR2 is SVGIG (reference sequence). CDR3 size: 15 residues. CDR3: CAWFRTGGLGDTQYF. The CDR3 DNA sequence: TGTGCCTGGTTTAGGACAGGGGGCTTAGGGGATACGCAGTATTTT. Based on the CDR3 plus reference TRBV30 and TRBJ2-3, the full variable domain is SQTIHQWPATLVQPVGSPLSLECTVEGTSNPNLYWYRQAAGRGLQLLFYSVGIGQISSEVPQNLSASRPQDRQFILSSKKLLLSDSGFYLCAWFRTGGLGDTQYFGPGTRLTVL.

This CDR3 is CASSLRDRGASNQPQHF. The DNA of the CDR3 is TGTGCCAGTAGTCTCCGGGACAGGGGTGCAAGCAATCAGCCCCAGCATTTT. The V call is TRBV19, the J call TRBJ1-5, with 10 bases fitting TRBD1. V gave up 5 bases and J gave up 1 base; unmatched junction bases: 8. In germline, CDR1 is LNHDA, CDR2 SQIVND (reference sequence). The CDR3 runs to 17 residues.

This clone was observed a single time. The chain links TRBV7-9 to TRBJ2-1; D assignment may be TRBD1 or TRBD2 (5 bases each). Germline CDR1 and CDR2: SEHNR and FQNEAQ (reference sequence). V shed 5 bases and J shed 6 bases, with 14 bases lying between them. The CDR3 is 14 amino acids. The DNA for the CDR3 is TGTGCCAGCAGCAGCGGAGATGGGGCCAATGAGCAGTTCTTC. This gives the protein CASSSGDGANEQFF.

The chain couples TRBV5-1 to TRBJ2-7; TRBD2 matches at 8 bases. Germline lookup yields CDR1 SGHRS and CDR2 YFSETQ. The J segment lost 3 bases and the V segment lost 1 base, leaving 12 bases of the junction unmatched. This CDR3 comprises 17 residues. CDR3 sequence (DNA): TGCGCCAGCAGCTTGTTTGGAGGTAGCGGGACCTACTACGAGCAGTACTTC. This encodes CASSLFGGSGTYYEQYF.

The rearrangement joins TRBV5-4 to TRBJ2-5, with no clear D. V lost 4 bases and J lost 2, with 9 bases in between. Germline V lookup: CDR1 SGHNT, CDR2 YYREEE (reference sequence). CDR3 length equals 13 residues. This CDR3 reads CASSRSNQETQYF. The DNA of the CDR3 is TGTGCCAGCAGCCGATCAAATCAAGAGACCCAGTACTTC. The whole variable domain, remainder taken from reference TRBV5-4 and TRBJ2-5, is ETGVTQSPTHLIKTRGQQVTLRCSSQSGHNTVSWYQQALGQGPQFIFQYYREEENGRGNFPPRFSGLQFPNYSSELNVNALELDDSALYLCASSRSNQETQYFGPGTRLLVL.

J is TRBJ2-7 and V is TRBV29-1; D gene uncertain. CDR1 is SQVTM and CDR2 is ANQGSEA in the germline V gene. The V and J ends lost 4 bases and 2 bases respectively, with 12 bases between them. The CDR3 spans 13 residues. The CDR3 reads CSVAPRRAYEQYF. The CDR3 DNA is TGCAGCGTTGCACCCCGCAGAGCCTACGAGCAGTACTTC.

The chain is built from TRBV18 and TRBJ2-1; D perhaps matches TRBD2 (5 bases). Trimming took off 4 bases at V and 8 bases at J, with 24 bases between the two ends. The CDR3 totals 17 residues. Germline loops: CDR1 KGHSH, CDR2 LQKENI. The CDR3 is CASSLRTRRLTGYEQFF. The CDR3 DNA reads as TGTGCCAGCTCACTCCGCACTAGACGCCTCACGGGGTATGAGCAGTTCTTC.

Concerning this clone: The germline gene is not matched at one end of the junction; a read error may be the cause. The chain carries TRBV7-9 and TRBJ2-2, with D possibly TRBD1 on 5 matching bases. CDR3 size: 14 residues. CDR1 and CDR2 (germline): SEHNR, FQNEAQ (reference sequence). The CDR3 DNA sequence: TGTGCCAGCGGCTTCAGGGTAACCGCCGGGGAGCTGTTTTTT. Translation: CASGFRVTAGELFF.

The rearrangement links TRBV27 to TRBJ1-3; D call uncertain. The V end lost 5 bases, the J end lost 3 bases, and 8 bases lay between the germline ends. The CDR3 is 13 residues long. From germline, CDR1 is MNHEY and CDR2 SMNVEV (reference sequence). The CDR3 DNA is TGTGCCAGCAGTCCCTCGAATGGAAACACCATATATTTT. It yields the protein CASSPSNGNTIYF.